The sequence of this T cell receptor beta chain was determined in a study of OX40 agonist ivuxolimab in advanced cancers. This clone was picked up one time. What it recognizes is unknown. CDR3 length: 16 amino acids. V lost 6 bases, J lost 7 bases, and 13 bases stayed unmatched. CDR1 LNHDA and CDR2 SQIVND come from the germline V gene (reference sequence). General observations from the study: CD4+ and CD8+ blood T cells expanded clonally by week 6 at 0.1 to 3.0 mg/kg. Undetermined was the antigen specificity of the expanded peripheral T cells.

Libraries were prepared by immunoSEQ multiplex PCR; TCRdb keeps only in-frame clonotypes and omits some of them. The data hold about 66,000 clones, with about 80% observed a single time. The V gene is TRBV19, the J gene TRBJ2-2, with TRBD1 matching over 8 bases. This TCR came from an adult with an advanced solid tumor such as melanoma, head and neck, liver or kidney cancer. The starting material was CD4+ or CD8+ T cells sorted from blood, obtained in a trial of the OX40 agonist ivuxolimab. The CDR3 sequence: CASRILDRAPIGELFF. The CDR3 DNA reads as TGTGCCAGTAGAATTCTGGACAGGGCCCCGATCGGGGAGCTGTTTTTT.